A single T cell receptor beta chain is shown here with its context. In germline, CDR1 is SEHNR, CDR2 FQNEAQ (reference sequence). The length of the CDR3 is 14 residues. Trimming removed 1 base at V and 4 bases at J, with 8 bases between. The sample is drawn from a study of T cell responses to AZD1222 COVID-19 vaccine. Assay used: immunoSEQ multiplex PCR; TCRdb lists only in-frame clones, some missing. This table has about 100,000 clones, 80% to 95% appearing once. The sequenced sample was peripheral blood, obtained on day 0 of AZD1222 vaccination. V usage is TRBV7-9 and J usage is TRBJ1-3; TRBD1 is a possible D gene (5 bases). The TCR sequence derives from an adult in good health. The CDR3 region is CASSLGDPGNTIYF. The CDR3 DNA is TGTGCCAGCAGCTTAGGGGACCCAGGAAACACCATATATTTT.